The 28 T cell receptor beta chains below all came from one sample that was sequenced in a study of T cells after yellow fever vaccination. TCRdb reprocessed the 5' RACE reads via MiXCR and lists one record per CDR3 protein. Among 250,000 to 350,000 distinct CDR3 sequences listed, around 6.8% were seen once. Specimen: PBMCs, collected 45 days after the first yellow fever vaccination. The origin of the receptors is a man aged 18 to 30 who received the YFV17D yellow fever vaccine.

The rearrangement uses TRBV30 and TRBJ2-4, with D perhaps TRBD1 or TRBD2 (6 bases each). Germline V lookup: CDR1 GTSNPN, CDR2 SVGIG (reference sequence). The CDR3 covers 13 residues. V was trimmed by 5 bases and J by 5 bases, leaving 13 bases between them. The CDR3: CAWGGQAENIQYF. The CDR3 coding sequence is TGTGCCTGGGGGGGGCAGGCCGAAAACATTCAGTACTTC.

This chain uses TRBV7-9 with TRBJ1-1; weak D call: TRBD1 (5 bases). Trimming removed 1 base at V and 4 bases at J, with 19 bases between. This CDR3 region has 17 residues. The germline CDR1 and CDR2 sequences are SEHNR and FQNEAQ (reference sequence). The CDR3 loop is CASSLDFSRTRITEAFF. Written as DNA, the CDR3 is TGTGCCAGCAGCTTAGATTTTAGCCGGACACGCATCACTGAAGCTTTCTTT.

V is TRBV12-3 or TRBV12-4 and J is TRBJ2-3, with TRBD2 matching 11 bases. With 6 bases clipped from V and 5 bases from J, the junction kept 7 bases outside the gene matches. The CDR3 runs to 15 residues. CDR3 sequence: CASRNSGGVRDTQYF. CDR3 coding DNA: TGTGCCAGCAGAAATAGCGGGGGGGTACGAGATACGCAGTATTTT.

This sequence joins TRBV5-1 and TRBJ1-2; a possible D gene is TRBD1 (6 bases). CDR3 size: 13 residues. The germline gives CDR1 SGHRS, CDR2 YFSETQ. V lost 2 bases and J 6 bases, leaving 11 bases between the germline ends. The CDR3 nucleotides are TGCGCCAGCAGCTTTATTCCAGGGGATGGCTACACCTTC. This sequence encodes CASSFIPGDGYTF.

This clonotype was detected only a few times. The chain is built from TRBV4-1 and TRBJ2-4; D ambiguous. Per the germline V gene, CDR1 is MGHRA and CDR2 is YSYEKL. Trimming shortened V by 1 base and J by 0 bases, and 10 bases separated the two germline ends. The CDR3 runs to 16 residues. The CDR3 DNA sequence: TGCGCCAGCAGCCAAGGCTCTGGGTTAGCCAAAAACATTCAGTACTTC. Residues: CASSQGSGLAKNIQYF.

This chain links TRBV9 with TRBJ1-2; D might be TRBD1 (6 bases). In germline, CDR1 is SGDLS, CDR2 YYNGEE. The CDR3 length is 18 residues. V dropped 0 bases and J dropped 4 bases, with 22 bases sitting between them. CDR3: CASSVDKDSRPTSYGYTF. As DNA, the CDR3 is TGTGCCAGCAGCGTAGATAAGGACAGCCGACCCACAAGCTATGGCTACACCTTC.

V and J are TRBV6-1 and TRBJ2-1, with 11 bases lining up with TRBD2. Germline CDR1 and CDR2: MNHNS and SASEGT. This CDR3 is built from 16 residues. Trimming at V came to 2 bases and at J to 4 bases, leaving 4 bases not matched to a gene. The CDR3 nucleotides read TGTGCCAGCAGTGAATGGCTAGCGGGGGGTTACAATGAGCAGTTCTTC. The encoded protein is CASSEWLAGGYNEQFF.

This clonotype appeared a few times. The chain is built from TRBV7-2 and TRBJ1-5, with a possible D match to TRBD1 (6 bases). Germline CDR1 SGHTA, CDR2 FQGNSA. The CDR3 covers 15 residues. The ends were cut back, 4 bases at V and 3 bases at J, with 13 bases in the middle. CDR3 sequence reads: CASSSGVAVNQPQHF. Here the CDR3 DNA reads TGTGCCAGCAGCTCAGGGGTGGCAGTCAATCAGCCCCAGCATTTT.

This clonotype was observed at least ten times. CDR3 sequence: CASSLGGTPYNEQFF. CDR3 DNA: TGTGCCAGCAGCTTAGGCGGGACCCCTTACAATGAGCAGTTCTTC. The chain uses TRBV11-2 and TRBJ2-1; D is perhaps TRBD2 (6 bases). Germline CDR1 and CDR2: SGHAT and FQNNGV. The CDR3 is made up of 15 amino acids. Trimming left V 1 base short and J 4 bases short, with 11 bases between. Variable domain in full (rest from reference TRBV11-2 and TRBJ2-1): EAGVAQSPRYKIIEKRQSVAFWCNPISGHATLYWYQQILGQGPKLLIQFQNNGVVDDSQLPKDRFSAERLKGVDSTLKIQPAKLEDSAVYLCASSLGGTPYNEQFFGPGTRLTVL.

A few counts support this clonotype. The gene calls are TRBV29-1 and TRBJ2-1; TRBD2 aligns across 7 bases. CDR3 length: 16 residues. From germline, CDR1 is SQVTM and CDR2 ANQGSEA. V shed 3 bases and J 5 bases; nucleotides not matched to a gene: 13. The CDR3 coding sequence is TGCAGCGTTGATGGGACTGGGGGGGTTGGAGACAATGAGCAGTTCTTC. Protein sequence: CSVDGTGGVGDNEQFF.

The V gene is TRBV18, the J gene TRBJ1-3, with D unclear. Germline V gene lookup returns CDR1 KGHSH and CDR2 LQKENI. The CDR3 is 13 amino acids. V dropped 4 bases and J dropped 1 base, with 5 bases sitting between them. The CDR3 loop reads CASSRGSGNTIYF. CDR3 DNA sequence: TGTGCCAGCTCACGGGGTTCTGGAAACACCATATATTTT.

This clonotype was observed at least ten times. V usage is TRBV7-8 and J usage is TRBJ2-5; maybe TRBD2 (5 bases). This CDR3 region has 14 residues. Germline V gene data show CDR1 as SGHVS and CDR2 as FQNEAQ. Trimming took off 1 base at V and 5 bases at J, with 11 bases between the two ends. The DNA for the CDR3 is TGTGCCAGCAGCTTAGAAACTAGTATGGAGACCCAGTACTTC. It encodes CASSLETSMETQYF.

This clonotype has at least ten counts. The CDR3 sequence is CASSIGTVDNYGYTF. The CDR3 DNA is TGCGCCAGCAGCATCGGGACAGTCGATAACTATGGCTACACCTTC. This sequence joins TRBV5-1 and TRBJ1-2; 7 positions match TRBD1. CDR1 SGHRS and CDR2 YFSETQ come from the germline V gene. J gave up 1 base and V 4 bases, and 7 bases lay outside the gene matches. The CDR3 has 15 residues.

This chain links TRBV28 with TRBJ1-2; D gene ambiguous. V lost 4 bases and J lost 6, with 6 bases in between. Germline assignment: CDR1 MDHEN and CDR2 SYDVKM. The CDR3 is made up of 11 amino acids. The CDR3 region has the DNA TGTGCCAGCAGTTCGTTGGATGGCTACACCTTC. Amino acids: CASSSLDGYTF.

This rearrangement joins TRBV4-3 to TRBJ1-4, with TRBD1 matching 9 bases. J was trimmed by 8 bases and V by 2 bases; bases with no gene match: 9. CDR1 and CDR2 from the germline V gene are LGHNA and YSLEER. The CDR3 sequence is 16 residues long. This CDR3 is CASSQLGGTGREKLFF. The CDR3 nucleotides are TGCGCCAGCAGCCAACTTGGGGGGACAGGGAGGGAAAAACTGTTTTTT.

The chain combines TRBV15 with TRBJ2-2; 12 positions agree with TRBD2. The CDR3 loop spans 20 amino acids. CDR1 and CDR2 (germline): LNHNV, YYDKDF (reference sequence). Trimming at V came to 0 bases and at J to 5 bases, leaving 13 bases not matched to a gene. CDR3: CATSRDELAGGVAWTGELFF. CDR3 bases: TGTGCCACCAGCAGAGATGAACTAGCGGGGGGCGTAGCGTGGACCGGGGAGCTGTTTTTT.

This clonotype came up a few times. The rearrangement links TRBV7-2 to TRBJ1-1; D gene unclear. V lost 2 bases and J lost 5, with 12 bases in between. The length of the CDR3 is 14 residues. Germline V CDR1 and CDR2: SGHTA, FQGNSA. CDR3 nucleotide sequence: TGTGCCAGCAGCTTAAGTGGTCGGCGGACTGAAGCTTTCTTT. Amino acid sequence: CASSLSGRRTEAFF.

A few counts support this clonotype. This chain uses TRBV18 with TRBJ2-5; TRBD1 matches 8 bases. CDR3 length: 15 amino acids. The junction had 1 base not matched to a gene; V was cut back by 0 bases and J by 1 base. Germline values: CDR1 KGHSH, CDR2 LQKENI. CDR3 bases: TGTGCCAGCTCACCACCGGGACAGGTCCAAGAGACCCAGTACTTC. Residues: CASSPPGQVQETQYF.

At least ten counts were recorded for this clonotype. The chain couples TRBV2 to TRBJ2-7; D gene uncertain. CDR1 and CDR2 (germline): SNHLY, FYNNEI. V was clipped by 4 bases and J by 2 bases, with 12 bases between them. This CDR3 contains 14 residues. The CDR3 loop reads CASSGLTRPYEQYF. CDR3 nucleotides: TGTGCCAGCAGTGGTTTGACCCGGCCCTACGAGCAGTACTTC.

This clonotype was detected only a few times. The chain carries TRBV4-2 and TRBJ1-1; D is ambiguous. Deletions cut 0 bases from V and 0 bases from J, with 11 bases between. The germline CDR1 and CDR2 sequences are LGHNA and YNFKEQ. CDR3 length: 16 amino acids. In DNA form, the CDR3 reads TGTGCCAGCAGCCAAGAACTCGGGGTAATGAACACTGAAGCTTTCTTT. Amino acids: CASSQELGVMNTEAFF.

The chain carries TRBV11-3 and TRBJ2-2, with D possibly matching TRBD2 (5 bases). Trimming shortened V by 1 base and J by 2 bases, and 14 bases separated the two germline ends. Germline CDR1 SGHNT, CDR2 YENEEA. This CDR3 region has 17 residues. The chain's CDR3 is CASSLGLWGDNTGELFF. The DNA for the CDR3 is TGTGCCAGCAGCTTAGGTCTATGGGGAGATAACACCGGGGAGCTGTTTTTT.

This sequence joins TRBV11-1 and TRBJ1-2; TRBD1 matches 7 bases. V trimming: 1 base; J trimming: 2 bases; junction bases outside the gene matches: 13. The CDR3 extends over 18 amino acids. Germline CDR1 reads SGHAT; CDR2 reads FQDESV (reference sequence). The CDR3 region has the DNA TGTGCCAGCAGCTTAGGATCGATTGCAGGGGGTACAAACTATGGCTACACCTTC. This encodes CASSLGSIAGGTNYGYTF.

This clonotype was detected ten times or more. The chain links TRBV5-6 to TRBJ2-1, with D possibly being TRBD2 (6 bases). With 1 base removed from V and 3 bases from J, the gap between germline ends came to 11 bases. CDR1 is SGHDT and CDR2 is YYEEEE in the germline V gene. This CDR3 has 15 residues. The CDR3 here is CASSLWAGYYNEQFF. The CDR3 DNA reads TGTGCCAGCAGCTTGTGGGCGGGGTACTACAATGAGCAGTTCTTC.

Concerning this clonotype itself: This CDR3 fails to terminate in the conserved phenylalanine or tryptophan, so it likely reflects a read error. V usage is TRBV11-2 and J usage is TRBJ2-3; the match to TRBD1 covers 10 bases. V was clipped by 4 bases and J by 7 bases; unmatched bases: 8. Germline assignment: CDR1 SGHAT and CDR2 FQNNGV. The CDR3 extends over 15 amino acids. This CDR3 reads CASSSLDRGGNTQYI. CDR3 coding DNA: TGTGCCAGCAGCTCGCTGGACAGGGGGGGAAATACGCAGTATATT.

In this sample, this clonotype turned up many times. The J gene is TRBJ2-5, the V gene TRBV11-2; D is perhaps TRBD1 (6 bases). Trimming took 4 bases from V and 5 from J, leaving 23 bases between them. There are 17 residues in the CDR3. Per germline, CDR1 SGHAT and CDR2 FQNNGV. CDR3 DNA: TGTGCCAGCAGCTCCCCTTCTTCGGGACACCCGGGGGAGACCCAGTACTTC. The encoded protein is CASSSPSSGHPGETQYF. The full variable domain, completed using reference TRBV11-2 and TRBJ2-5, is EAGVAQSPRYKIIEKRQSVAFWCNPISGHATLYWYQQILGQGPKLLIQFQNNGVVDDSQLPKDRFSAERLKGVDSTLKIQPAKLEDSAVYLCASSSPSSGHPGETQYFGPGTRLLVL.

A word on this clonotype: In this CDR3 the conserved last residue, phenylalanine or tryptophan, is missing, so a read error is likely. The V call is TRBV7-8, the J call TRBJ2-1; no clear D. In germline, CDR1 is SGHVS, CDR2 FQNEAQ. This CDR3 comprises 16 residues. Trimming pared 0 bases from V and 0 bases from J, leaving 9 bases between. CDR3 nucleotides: TGTGCCAGCAGCTTAGCGTCGGGCCTCTCCTACAATGAGCAGTTCTCC. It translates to CASSLASGLSYNEQFS.

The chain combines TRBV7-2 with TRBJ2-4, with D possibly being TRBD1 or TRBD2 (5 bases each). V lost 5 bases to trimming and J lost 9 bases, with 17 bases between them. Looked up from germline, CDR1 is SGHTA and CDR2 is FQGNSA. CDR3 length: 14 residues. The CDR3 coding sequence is TGTGCCAGCAGCCCAGACCCAGGGAGAGCCATTCAGTACTTC. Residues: CASSPDPGRAIQYF.

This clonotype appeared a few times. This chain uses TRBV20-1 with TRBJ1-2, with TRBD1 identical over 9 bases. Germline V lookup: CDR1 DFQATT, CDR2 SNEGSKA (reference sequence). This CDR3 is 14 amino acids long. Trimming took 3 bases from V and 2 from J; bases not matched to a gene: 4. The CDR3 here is CSASPDRGNYGYTF. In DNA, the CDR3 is TGCAGTGCTAGTCCGGACAGGGGCAACTATGGCTACACCTTC.